This is a list of T cell receptor beta chains from one sample in a study of technical replicates of blood from several donors. The repertoire was sequenced with immunoSEQ multiplex PCR; TCRdb's copy has only in-frame clones and lacks some. Among over 70,000 clones listed, more than 90% were seen once. Sequenced sample: T cells isolated from PBMCs. Receptors were obtained from a human donor in good health. The CDR3 runs from the conserved cysteine through the conserved F or W. Fields, in order: J gene, clone size, V gene, D gene, CDR3 protein, CDR3 DNA. D genes are given only for firm matches. Clone size, where shown, is once, few, many, or a class for clones that have expanded.

j_call: TRBJ1-3
clone_size: -
v_call: TRBV4-3
d_call: -
cdr3_aa: CASSQDSPSGSPGNTIYF
cdr3_nt: TGCGCCAGCAGCCAAGACTCTCCCTCAGGGTCGCCTGGAAACACCATATATTTT

j_call: TRBJ1-1
clone_size: -
v_call: TRBV27
d_call: -
cdr3_aa: CASRRGAEAFF
cdr3_nt: TGTGCCAGCAGGCGGGGAGCTGAAGCTTTCTTT

j_call: TRBJ1-1
clone_size: once
v_call: TRBV14
d_call: TRBD1
cdr3_aa: CASSQGVRGRTEAFF
cdr3_nt: TGTGCCAGCAGCCAAGGCGTCAGGGGGCGGACTGAAGCTTTCTTT

j_call: TRBJ1-1
clone_size: -
v_call: TRBV27
d_call: TRBD1
cdr3_aa: CASSLNRGYTEAFF
cdr3_nt: TGTGCCAGCAGTTTGAACAGGGGGTACACTGAAGCTTTCTTT

j_call: TRBJ2-7
clone_size: once
v_call: TRBV27
d_call: TRBD1
cdr3_aa: CASSSGQGAWYEQYF
cdr3_nt: TGTGCCAGCAGTTCGGGACAGGGGGCGTGGTACGAGCAGTACTTC

j_call: TRBJ2-1
clone_size: -
v_call: TRBV9
d_call: TRBD2
cdr3_aa: CASSISVAGVANEQFF
cdr3_nt: TGTGCCAGCAGCATTAGCGTTGCGGGAGTCGCCAATGAGCAGTTCTTC

j_call: TRBJ2-1
clone_size: -
v_call: TRBV19
d_call: TRBD2
cdr3_aa: CASSINGLAGGDEQFF
cdr3_nt: TGTGCCAGTAGTATCAATGGACTAGCGGGAGGAGATGAGCAGTTCTTC

j_call: TRBJ2-1
clone_size: -
v_call: TRBV2
d_call: -
cdr3_aa: CAIKRGINEQFF
cdr3_nt: TGTGCCATCAAACGAGGGATCAATGAGCAGTTCTTC

j_call: TRBJ2-2
clone_size: -
v_call: TRBV7-9
d_call: TRBD2
cdr3_aa: CASSFGEGLIGELFF
cdr3_nt: TGTGCCAGCAGCTTTGGGGAGGGCCTGATCGGGGAGCTGTTTTTT

j_call: TRBJ2-7
clone_size: -
v_call: TRBV2
d_call: -
cdr3_aa: CASSERGGSYEQYF
cdr3_nt: TGTGCCAGCAGTGAAAGGGGGGGCTCCTACGAGCAGTACTTC

j_call: TRBJ2-7
clone_size: -
v_call: TRBV15
d_call: TRBD1
cdr3_aa: CATSQRTGWLYEQYF
cdr3_nt: TGTGCCACCAGCCAGCGGACAGGGTGGCTCTACGAGCAGTACTTC

j_call: TRBJ1-2
clone_size: -
v_call: TRBV23-1
d_call: -
cdr3_aa: CASSTGGQCGYTF
cdr3_nt: TGCGCCAGCAGTACAGGAGGGCAATGTGGCTACACCTTC

j_call: TRBJ2-7
clone_size: -
v_call: TRBV5-4
d_call: TRBD1
cdr3_aa: CASTEGQGALSEQYF
cdr3_nt: TGTGCCAGCACCGAGGGACAGGGGGCACTTTCCGAGCAGTACTTC

j_call: TRBJ2-2
clone_size: -
v_call: TRBV2
d_call: TRBD1
cdr3_aa: CASSDDREWGELFF
cdr3_nt: TGTGCCAGCAGTGATGACAGGGAGTGGGGGGAGCTGTTTTTT

j_call: TRBJ2-3
clone_size: -
v_call: TRBV5-6
d_call: -
cdr3_aa: CASSLIIDTQYF
cdr3_nt: TGTGCCAGCAGCTTAATTATAGATACGCAGTATTTT

j_call: TRBJ1-3
clone_size: -
v_call: TRBV9
d_call: -
cdr3_aa: CASSEQYSGNTIYF
cdr3_nt: TGTGCCAGCAGCGAACAGTACTCTGGAAACACCATATATTTT

j_call: TRBJ2-7
clone_size: -
v_call: TRBV27
d_call: -
cdr3_aa: CASSSGLSYEQYF
cdr3_nt: TGTGCCAGCAGTTCCGGACTGTCCTACGAGCAGTACTTC

j_call: TRBJ2-7
clone_size: -
v_call: TRBV9
d_call: -
cdr3_aa: CASSVTGSGYEQYF
cdr3_nt: TGTGCCAGCAGCGTAACAGGGTCAGGGTACGAGCAGTACTTC

j_call: TRBJ1-2
clone_size: -
v_call: TRBV5-4
d_call: TRBD1
cdr3_aa: CASSPTPTGNYGYTF
cdr3_nt: TGTGCCAGCAGCCCTACCCCGACAGGGAACTATGGCTACACCTTC

j_call: TRBJ2-7
clone_size: -
v_call: TRBV2
d_call: -
cdr3_aa: CASRGSLHEQYF
cdr3_nt: TGTGCCAGCAGGGGGAGTTTACACGAGCAGTACTTC

j_call: TRBJ2-7
clone_size: -
v_call: TRBV4-1
d_call: TRBD1
cdr3_aa: CASSQSPGQGSGEQYF
cdr3_nt: TGCGCCAGCAGCCAATCCCCGGGACAGGGGAGTGGCGAGCAGTACTTC

j_call: TRBJ1-1
clone_size: -
v_call: TRBV7-2
d_call: -
cdr3_aa: CASSPIGQLEAFF
cdr3_nt: TGTGCCAGCAGCCCAATAGGACAGCTTGAAGCTTTCTTT

j_call: TRBJ2-1
clone_size: -
v_call: TRBV29-1
d_call: -
cdr3_aa: CSVEGGLFNEQFF
cdr3_nt: TGCAGCGTTGAGGGGGGACTGTTCAATGAGCAGTTCTTC

j_call: TRBJ2-7
clone_size: -
v_call: TRBV28
d_call: -
cdr3_aa: CASRIGGLYEQYF
cdr3_nt: TGTGCCAGCCGGATTGGCGGTCTCTACGAGCAGTACTTC

j_call: TRBJ1-4
clone_size: -
v_call: TRBV6-1
d_call: -
cdr3_aa: CASSDRTWVEKLFF
cdr3_nt: TGTGCCAGCAGTGACAGGACTTGGGTTGAAAAACTGTTTTTT

j_call: TRBJ2-5
clone_size: once
v_call: TRBV18
d_call: -
cdr3_aa: CASSFGLQETQYF
cdr3_nt: TGTGCCAGCTCCTTTGGCCTCCAAGAGACCCAGTACTTC

j_call: TRBJ2-7
clone_size: -
v_call: TRBV10-3
d_call: -
cdr3_aa: CAISGRGYEQYF
cdr3_nt: TGTGCCATCAGTGGGAGGGGCTACGAGCAGTACTTC

j_call: TRBJ2-3
clone_size: -
v_call: TRBV5-4
d_call: TRBD2
cdr3_aa: CASSLGGAGDTDTQYF
cdr3_nt: TGTGCCAGCAGCTTGGGGGGAGCGGGGGACACAGATACGCAGTATTTT

j_call: TRBJ1-3
clone_size: -
v_call: TRBV6-6
d_call: -
cdr3_aa: CASVNGGSGNTIYF
cdr3_nt: TGTGCCAGCGTTAACGGGGGCTCTGGAAACACCATATATTTT

j_call: TRBJ2-2
clone_size: -
v_call: TRBV5-1
d_call: TRBD2
cdr3_aa: CASSRASGVTGELFF
cdr3_nt: TGCGCCAGCAGCAGAGCTAGCGGAGTAACCGGGGAGCTGTTTTTT

j_call: TRBJ2-1
clone_size: few
v_call: TRBV4-1
d_call: TRBD2
cdr3_aa: CASSQDGQLAGDSEQFF
cdr3_nt: TGCGCCAGCAGCCAAGATGGACAACTAGCGGGAGATAGTGAGCAGTTCTTC

j_call: TRBJ2-7
clone_size: -
v_call: TRBV9
d_call: -
cdr3_aa: CASSVAVRDYEQYF
cdr3_nt: TGTGCCAGCAGCGTAGCAGTTCGTGACTACGAGCAGTACTTC

j_call: TRBJ2-1
clone_size: -
v_call: TRBV7-9
d_call: TRBD2
cdr3_aa: CASSGGLGTSGTYNEQFF
cdr3_nt: TGTGCCAGCAGCGGGGGGCTGGGGACTAGCGGAACCTACAATGAGCAGTTCTTC

j_call: TRBJ2-2
clone_size: -
v_call: TRBV6-5
d_call: TRBD2
cdr3_aa: CASCVASGSTGELFF
cdr3_nt: TGTGCCAGCTGCGTTGCTAGCGGGAGTACCGGGGAGCTGTTTTTT

j_call: TRBJ2-1
clone_size: -
v_call: TRBV4-1
d_call: -
cdr3_aa: CASSLGRDRQFF
cdr3_nt: TGCGCCAGCAGCCTCGGGCGGGATAGGCAGTTCTTC

j_call: TRBJ2-7
clone_size: few
v_call: TRBV15
d_call: -
cdr3_aa: CATSRERMAEPYYEQYF
cdr3_nt: TGTGCCACCAGCAGGGAGAGAATGGCGGAGCCCTACTACGAGCAGTACTTC

j_call: TRBJ2-7
clone_size: -
v_call: TRBV7-9
d_call: -
cdr3_aa: CASSLDSRGGEQYF
cdr3_nt: TGTGCCAGCAGCTTAGACAGCAGGGGTGGCGAGCAGTACTTC

j_call: TRBJ2-5
clone_size: -
v_call: TRBV5-1
d_call: -
cdr3_aa: CASSLGGNQETQYF
cdr3_nt: TGCGCCAGCAGCTTGGGCGGGAACCAAGAGACCCAGTACTTC

j_call: TRBJ2-7
clone_size: -
v_call: TRBV15
d_call: -
cdr3_aa: CATSRASGYEQYF
cdr3_nt: TGTGCCACCAGCAGAGCTTCGGGGTACGAGCAGTACTTC

j_call: TRBJ1-2
clone_size: -
v_call: TRBV27
d_call: TRBD1
cdr3_aa: CASSLMAGGGYTF
cdr3_nt: TGTGCCAGCAGTTTAATGGCAGGGGGGGGCTACACCTTC

j_call: TRBJ2-1
clone_size: -
v_call: TRBV7-9
d_call: TRBD1
cdr3_aa: CASSHSETGEFF
cdr3_nt: TGTGCCAGCAGCCACTCTGAGACAGGGGAGTTCTTC

j_call: TRBJ1-2
clone_size: once
v_call: TRBV7-6
d_call: -
cdr3_aa: CASSLEPGNYGYTF
cdr3_nt: TGTGCCAGCAGCTTAGAACCAGGGAACTATGGCTACACCTTC

j_call: TRBJ1-1
clone_size: -
v_call: TRBV6-5
d_call: -
cdr3_aa: CASSFEDNYTEAFF
cdr3_nt: TGTGCCAGCAGTTTCGAGGACAATTACACTGAAGCTTTCTTT

j_call: TRBJ2-1
clone_size: -
v_call: TRBV19
d_call: -
cdr3_aa: CATQTGNRYNEQFF
cdr3_nt: TGTGCCACACAGACAGGCAATCGTTACAATGAGCAGTTCTTC

j_call: TRBJ1-2
clone_size: few
v_call: TRBV4-3
d_call: -
cdr3_aa: CASSQDSTSEMDGYTF
cdr3_nt: TGCGCCAGCAGCCAAGATTCAACAAGCGAAATGGATGGCTACACCTTC

j_call: TRBJ2-3
clone_size: -
v_call: TRBV9
d_call: -
cdr3_aa: CASTMDSTTDTQYF
cdr3_nt: TGTGCCAGCACCATGGACTCCACCACAGATACGCAGTATTTT

j_call: TRBJ2-3
clone_size: -
v_call: TRBV19
d_call: -
cdr3_aa: CASSTGYTDTQYF
cdr3_nt: TGTGCCAGTAGTACAGGATACACAGATACGCAGTATTTT

j_call: TRBJ1-1
clone_size: -
v_call: TRBV6-6
d_call: TRBD1
cdr3_aa: CATRPGQGKTEAFF
cdr3_nt: TGTGCCACTCGGCCGGGACAGGGGAAAACCGAAGCTTTCTTT

j_call: TRBJ2-5
clone_size: -
v_call: TRBV7-3
d_call: TRBD1
cdr3_aa: CASSPTGVATQYF
cdr3_nt: TGTGCCAGCAGTCCGACAGGGGTTGCGACCCAGTACTTC

j_call: TRBJ2-1
clone_size: -
v_call: TRBV2
d_call: TRBD2
cdr3_aa: CASVLAGGPVDEQFF
cdr3_nt: TGTGCCAGTGTACTAGCGGGAGGGCCAGTCGATGAGCAGTTCTTC

j_call: TRBJ1-1
clone_size: -
v_call: TRBV2
d_call: TRBD1
cdr3_aa: CASSRDRNTEAFF
cdr3_nt: TGTGCCAGCAGTCGGGACAGAAACACTGAAGCTTTCTTT

j_call: TRBJ2-7
clone_size: -
v_call: TRBV7-6
d_call: TRBD1
cdr3_aa: CASSHRDRAYEQYF
cdr3_nt: TGTGCCAGCAGCCACCGGGACAGGGCCTACGAGCAGTACTTC

j_call: TRBJ2-5
clone_size: -
v_call: TRBV6-5
d_call: TRBD1
cdr3_aa: CASSLEGQGGTQYF
cdr3_nt: TGTGCCAGCAGTTTAGAGGGACAGGGGGGGACCCAGTACTTC